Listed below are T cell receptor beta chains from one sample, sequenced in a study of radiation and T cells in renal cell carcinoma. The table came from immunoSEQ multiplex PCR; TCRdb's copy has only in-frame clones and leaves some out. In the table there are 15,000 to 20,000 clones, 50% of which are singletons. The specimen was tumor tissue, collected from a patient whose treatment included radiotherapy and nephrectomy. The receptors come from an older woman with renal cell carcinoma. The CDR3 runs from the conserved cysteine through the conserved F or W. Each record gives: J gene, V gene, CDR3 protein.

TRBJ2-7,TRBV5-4,CASSLGGERDEQYF
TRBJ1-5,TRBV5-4,CASSFGGYSNQPQHF
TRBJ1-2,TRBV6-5,CASSRVNGGYTF
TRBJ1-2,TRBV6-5,CATRTGGLYGYTF
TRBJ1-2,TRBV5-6,CASSLGPSTSYGYTF
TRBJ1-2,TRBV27,CASSTMTGATYYGYTF
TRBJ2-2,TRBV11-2,CASSPTSGGYTGELFF
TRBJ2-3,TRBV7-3,CASSVQGNEDTQYF
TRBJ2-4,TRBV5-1,CASSLAGRDKNIQYF
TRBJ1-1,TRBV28,CASSPPRDPVNTEAFF
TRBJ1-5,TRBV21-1,CASSPGGGWNQPQHF
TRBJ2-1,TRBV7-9,CASTLTRGQNLYNEQFF
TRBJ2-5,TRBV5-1,CASSLGLAGGETQYF
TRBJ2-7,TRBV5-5,CASSSRTGWGVGGEQYF
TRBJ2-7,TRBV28,CASSVLGGTYEQYF
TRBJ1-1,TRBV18,CASSPASGRGVGTEAFF
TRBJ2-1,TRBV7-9,CASSSLRGPSYNEQFF
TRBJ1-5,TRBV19,CASSIAGTYYSNQPQHF
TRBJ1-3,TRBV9,CASSPHTGRSGNTIYF
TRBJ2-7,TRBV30,CAWSVRLAGGYEQYF
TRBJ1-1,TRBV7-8,CASSRGEGANTEAFF
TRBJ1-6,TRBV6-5,CASSSPGVQAPLHF